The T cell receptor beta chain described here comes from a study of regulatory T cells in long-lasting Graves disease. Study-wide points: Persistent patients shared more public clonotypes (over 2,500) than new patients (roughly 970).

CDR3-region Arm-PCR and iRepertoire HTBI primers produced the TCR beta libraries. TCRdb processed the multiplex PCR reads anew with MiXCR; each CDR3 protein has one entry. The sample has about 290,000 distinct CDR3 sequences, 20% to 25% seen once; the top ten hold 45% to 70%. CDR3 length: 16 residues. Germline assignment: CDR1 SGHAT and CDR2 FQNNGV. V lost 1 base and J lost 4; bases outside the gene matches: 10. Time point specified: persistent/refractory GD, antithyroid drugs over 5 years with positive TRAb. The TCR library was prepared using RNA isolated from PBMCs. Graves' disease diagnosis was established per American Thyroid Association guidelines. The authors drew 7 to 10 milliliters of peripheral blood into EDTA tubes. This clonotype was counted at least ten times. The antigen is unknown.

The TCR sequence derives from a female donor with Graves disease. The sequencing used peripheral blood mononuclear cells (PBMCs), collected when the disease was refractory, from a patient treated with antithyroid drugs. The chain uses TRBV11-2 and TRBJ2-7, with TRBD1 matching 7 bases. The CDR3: CASSLAPDRVLYEQYF. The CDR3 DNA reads TGTGCCAGCAGCTTAGCCCCTGACAGGGTGTTATACGAGCAGTACTTC.